Below, 25 T cell receptor beta chains from the same sample are listed, as sequenced in a study of metastatic and nonmetastatic thyroid tumors. MiXCR reprocessed the PCR reads for TCRdb. Of fewer than 40,000 clones in the sample, roughly half were seen once. Each patient went into thyroid surgery without having received any treatment. Source material: tumor tissue. Every receptor here comes from a male donor with papillary thyroid cancer or a benign thyroid nodule (not recorded which). Some clones in this sample may be carry-over from other donors' samples.

This clone has a handful of counts. The chain joins TRBV20-1 to TRBJ2-1, with D perhaps matching TRBD1 (6 bases). The V gene's germline CDR1 is DFQATT and CDR2 SNEGSKA (reference sequence). CDR3 length equals 12 residues. Trimming pared 6 bases from V and 8 bases from J, leaving 14 bases between. The CDR3 DNA follows: TGCAGTGCCAGGGGTCTTCGCCATGAGCAGTTCTTC. This sequence encodes CSARGLRHEQFF.

This clone was counted at least ten times. The same CDR3 is also encoded by other DNA sequences in this sample. The chain combines TRBV9 with TRBJ2-1; 9 bases fit TRBD2. The germline gives CDR1 SGDLS, CDR2 YYNGEE. V shed 0 bases, J shed 4 bases, and the junction held 11 bases outside the gene matches. This CDR3 region has 18 residues. CDR3 protein: CASSVAATVAGVYNEQFF. The CDR3 bases are TGTGCCAGCAGCGTAGCAGCAACCGTAGCGGGAGTGTACAATGAGCAGTTCTTC.

The CDR3 here is CASSQRTGYNEQFF. The CDR3 nucleotides read TGTGCCAGCAGCCAAAGGACAGGGTACAATGAGCAGTTCTTC. V gene TRBV11-3 combines with J gene TRBJ2-1; 8 bases align to TRBD1. The CDR3 has 14 residues. V lost 5 bases and J lost 4; bases outside the gene matches: 4. Germline-derived CDR1 and CDR2 are SGHNT and YENEEA. The full variable domain, completed using reference TRBV11-3 and TRBJ2-1, is EAGVVQSPRYKIIEKKQPVAFWCNPISGHNTLYWYLQNLGQGPELLIRYENEEAVDDSQLPKDRFSAERLKGVDSTLKIQPAELGDSAVYLCASSQRTGYNEQFFGPGTRLTVL.

V and J are TRBV2 and TRBJ2-5; tentatively, D is TRBD1 (5 bases). CDR1 and CDR2 (germline): SNHLY, FYNNEI. The germline V and J ends were trimmed by 4 bases and 2 bases, with 8 bases remaining between them. This CDR3 has 13 amino acids. As DNA, the CDR3 is TGTGCCAGCAGTGTCGACAGACAAGAGACCCAGTACTTC. Translated: CASSVDRQETQYF.

This clone turned up a few times. The chain employs TRBV2 and TRBJ2-5; D is uncertain. CDR1 and CDR2 from the germline V gene are SNHLY and FYNNEI. This CDR3 contains 13 residues. Between the trimmed V and J ends, which lost 4 bases and 0 bases, there was a span of 6 bases. CDR3 in DNA: TGTGCCAGCAGTGTAAGCGACCAAGAGACCCAGTACTTC. Translating it yields CASSVSDQETQYF.

The J gene is TRBJ2-3, the V gene TRBV11-2; TRBD2 aligns across 12 bases. V shed 5 bases, J shed 2 bases, and the junction held 5 bases outside the gene matches. The V gene's germline CDR1 is SGHAT and CDR2 FQNNGV. CDR3 length: 16 residues. The CDR3 loop reads CASSARTSGATDTQYF. The CDR3 bases are TGTGCCAGCAGCGCAAGGACTAGCGGGGCCACAGATACGCAGTATTTT. The variable domain in full, completed from reference TRBV11-2 and TRBJ2-3, reads EAGVAQSPRYKIIEKRQSVAFWCNPISGHATLYWYQQILGQGPKLLIQFQNNGVVDDSQLPKDRFSAERLKGVDSTLKIQPAKLEDSAVYLCASSARTSGATDTQYFGPGTRLTVL.

This clone was detected a few times. The rearrangement joins TRBV6-1 to TRBJ2-1, with TRBD1 matching 9 bases. CDR1 is MNHNS and CDR2 is SASEGT in the germline V gene. There are 15 residues in the CDR3. The V segment lost 5 bases and the J segment 9 bases; nucleotides outside the gene matches: 11. The CDR3 DNA follows: TGTGCCAGCAGTAAACCCCGGGACAGGGAAGCTGAGCAGTTCTTC. Encoded protein: CASSKPRDREAEQFF.

The chain combines TRBV5-1 with TRBJ2-1, with D unresolved. The germline V gene has CDR1 SGHRS and CDR2 YFSETQ. The ends were cut back, 1 base at V and 3 bases at J, with 17 bases in the middle. The CDR3 is made up of 17 amino acids. CDR3 region: CASSLMYEGLIYNEQFF. CDR3 sequence (DNA): TGCGCCAGCAGCTTGATGTATGAAGGTCTCATCTACAATGAGCAGTTCTTC.

The rearrangement uses TRBV4-2 and TRBJ1-4; 7 bases are a match to TRBD1. The CDR3 length is 15 residues. Looked up from germline, CDR1 is LGHNA and CDR2 is YNFKEQ. V dropped 1 base and J dropped 10; count of bases not matched to a gene: 9. The DNA of the CDR3 is TGTGCCAGCAGCCAAGTGGTAGGGGGCATAGGAAAACTGTTTTTT. Amino acids: CASSQVVGGIGKLFF.

This clone is labeled medium-sized. This chain joins TRBV12-5 and TRBJ2-7, with D possibly being TRBD2 (5 bases). Germline assignment: CDR1 LGHNT and CDR2 FRNRAP. Trimming removed 1 base at V and 5 bases at J, with 6 bases between. The CDR3 consists of 12 residues. CDR3 sequence (DNA): TGTGCTAGTGGTTTGGGAGGGCACGAGCAGTACTTC. It is translated as CASGLGGHEQYF.

The chain uses TRBV19 and TRBJ2-1; 8 nucleotides line up with TRBD2. The CDR3 has 16 amino acids. V was clipped by 5 bases and J by 9 bases; unmatched bases: 15. The germline V gene has CDR1 LNHDA and CDR2 SQIVND (reference sequence). The CDR3, as DNA: TGTGCCAGTAGTGCATCCGGGACTAGGCTCCCGATTGAGCAGTTCTTC. Residues: CASSASGTRLPIEQFF.

The chain is built from TRBV4-3 and TRBJ2-5; D ambiguous. From germline, CDR1 is LGHNA and CDR2 YSLEER. Trimming removed 0 bases at V and 0 bases at J, with 2 bases between. CDR3 length: 13 amino acids. CDR3 sequence reads: CASSQDYQETQYF. Here the CDR3 DNA reads TGCGCCAGCAGCCAAGACTACCAAGAGACCCAGTACTTC.

There are a few counts of this clone. CDR3: CASSYSTGSGNTIYF. The CDR3 DNA reads as TGTGCCAGCAGTTACTCGACGGGCTCTGGAAACACCATATATTTT. The rearrangement links TRBV6-5 to TRBJ1-3; no definite D call. The germline CDR1 and CDR2 sequences are MNHEY and SVGAGI. Trimming took off 0 bases at V and 0 bases at J, with 6 bases between the two ends. The CDR3 is 15 amino acids.

In regard to this clone: The CDR3 ends on some other residue instead of the conserved phenylalanine or tryptophan, so this is likely a read error. The V call is TRBV4-1, the J call TRBJ2-5; unclear D gene. This CDR3 has 14 residues. V lost 4 bases, J lost 4 bases, and 13 bases lay in between. Germline CDR1 and CDR2: MGHRA and YSYEKL. CDR3 sequence reads: CASSPWAGGETQYL. CDR3 coding DNA: TGCGCCAGCAGCCCCTGGGCCGGCGGAGAGACCCAGTACCTC.

This clone was counted only a few times. The J gene is TRBJ1-6, the V gene TRBV20-1; 10 bases are a match to TRBD1. CDR1 is DFQATT and CDR2 is SNEGSKA in the germline V gene (reference sequence). The trim removed 3 bases at V and 8 bases at J, leaving 7 bases unmatched. This CDR3 contains 15 residues. The CDR3 sequence: CSASRGTGEDSPLHF. CDR3 sequence (DNA): TGCAGTGCTAGCCGGGGGACAGGGGAGGATTCACCCCTCCACTTT.

The chain uses TRBV12-3 or TRBV12-4 and TRBJ2-6; 8 bases are a match to TRBD1. The V gene end was trimmed by 5 bases and the J gene end by 2 bases; junction bases not matched to a gene: 20. The CDR3 is 21 residues long. CDR3 nucleotides: TGTGCCAGCAGTCTTAAGGTCCGGACAGGGTTAGCGCTTGCTGGGGCCAACGTCCTGACTTTC. Protein sequence: CASSLKVRTGLALAGANVLTF.

This clone was picked up many times. This chain links TRBV28 with TRBJ2-2, with 7 bases matching TRBD1. The trim removed 4 bases at V and 5 bases at J, leaving 1 base unmatched. Per the germline V gene, CDR1 is MDHEN and CDR2 is SYDVKM. This CDR3 is built from 13 residues. In nucleotides, the CDR3 is TGTGCCAGCAGTTCCAGGGGGACCGGGGAGCTGTTTTTT. It specifies CASSSRGTGELFF.

This clone showed up just a few times. The chain has TRBV19 and TRBJ1-2; 8 bases match TRBD1. V was pared by 7 bases and J by 4 bases, with 8 bases of the junction left unmatched. This CDR3 spans 14 amino acids. In germline, CDR1 is LNHDA, CDR2 SQIVND (reference sequence). Written as DNA, the CDR3 is TGTGCCAGTAAGATCGGACAGGGCGGCTATGGCTACACCTTC. Protein sequence: CASKIGQGGYGYTF.

The V and J genes are TRBV6-2 or TRBV6-3 and TRBJ1-3; D not certain. Per germline, CDR1 MNHEY and CDR2 SVGEGT. The CDR3 covers 19 residues. Trimming pared 0 bases from V and 0 bases from J, leaving 18 bases between. The CDR3 reads CASSYSNRIDGGSGNTIYF. The CDR3 bases are TGTGCCAGCAGTTACTCGAATAGGATTGACGGTGGCTCTGGAAACACCATATATTTT.

This clone was seen a handful of times. The chain employs TRBV2 and TRBJ2-7; D is unresolved. Germline V CDR1 and CDR2: SNHLY, FYNNEI. CDR3 size: 15 residues. V lost 7 bases and J lost 2, with 18 bases in between. The CDR3 DNA reads TGTGCCAGCACCACATCGGCAGCCGGCACCTACGAGCAGTACTTC. Its protein product is CASTTSAAGTYEQYF.

The chain recombines TRBV28 with TRBJ1-2; 9 bases agree with TRBD1. The germline gives CDR1 MDHEN, CDR2 SYDVKM. V was pared by 4 bases and J by 8 bases, with 11 bases of the junction left unmatched. The CDR3 is made up of 15 amino acids. In DNA, the CDR3 is TGTGCCAGCAGTTCCCGAGACAGGGGGGCGGCGGGCTACACCTTC. Its translation is CASSSRDRGAAGYTF.

The genes are TRBV20-1 and TRBJ1-5; 7 bases are shared with TRBD1. The CDR3 extends over 16 amino acids. Germline loops: CDR1 DFQATT, CDR2 SNEGSKA (reference sequence). J was trimmed by 4 bases and V by 6 bases; bases with no gene match: 15. The CDR3: CSATEIQQGRNQPQHF. The DNA for the CDR3 is TGCAGTGCCACAGAGATTCAACAGGGGAGAAATCAGCCCCAGCATTTT.

The chain links TRBV9 to TRBJ1-1; D perhaps matches TRBD1 (6 bases). The germline CDR1 and CDR2 sequences are SGDLS and YYNGEE. The CDR3 loop spans 17 amino acids. The V gene lost 3 bases and the J gene lost 6 bases, with 24 bases spanning the gap. The DNA for the CDR3 is TGTGCCAGCAGCGACCCCCGCGGGGGGGCTTTTAGCGCTGAAGCTTTCTTT. Amino acids: CASSDPRGGAFSAEAFF.

The gene calls are TRBV28 and TRBJ2-7; D is unclear. The CDR3 covers 14 residues. The ends were cut back, 2 bases at V and 2 bases at J, with 10 bases in the middle. The germline gives CDR1 MDHEN, CDR2 SYDVKM. The CDR3 loop reads CASSLRGQPYEQYF. For the CDR3, the DNA is TGTGCCAGCAGTTTAAGAGGTCAGCCCTACGAGCAGTACTTC. Variable domain in full (rest from reference TRBV28 and TRBJ2-7): DVKVTQSSRYLVKRTGEKVFLECVQDMDHENMFWYRQDPGLGLRLIYFSYDVKMKEKGDIPEGYSVSREKKERFSLILESASTNQTSMYLCASSLRGQPYEQYFGPGTRLTVT.

V and J are TRBV4-2 and TRBJ2-7, with 9 bases fitting TRBD1. CDR1 and CDR2 (germline): LGHNA, YNFKEQ. J was trimmed by 3 bases and V by 4 bases; bases with no gene match: 10. This CDR3 is built from 16 residues. The CDR3 is CASSLGQPGQGYEQYF. In DNA form, the CDR3 reads TGTGCCAGCAGCCTGGGACAACCGGGACAGGGCTACGAGCAGTACTTC.